Described below is a single T cell receptor (beta chain) sequence and its context. Its target is not known. CDR1 and CDR2 from the germline V gene are KGHDR and SFDVKD. V lost 8 bases and J lost 4; bases outside the gene matches: 4. The CDR3 is made up of 14 amino acids. Sample-barcoded 5' priming and a J-beta primer mix drove a second PCR of about 6 to 12 cycles. Each CDR3 protein gets one entry after TCRdb re-called the 5' RACE reads with MiXCR. The sample holds approximately 880,000 distinct CDR3 sequences; roughly 50% are singletons and the top ten take about an eighth. This record belongs to a study of blood T cells in healthy people across ages. Donation came from healthy Caucasian individuals in Russia who were aged about 6 to 95. Study conclusions and caveats: TCR beta diversity, measured per million T cells, fell in a roughly linear way with age.

The chain couples TRBV24-1 to TRBJ2-2, with 9 bases fitting TRBD1. The TCR originated in a man between 25 and 39 years old in good health. The specimen sequenced was blood. The CDR3: CATMDRGPTGELFF. DNA for the CDR3: TGTGCCACCATGGACAGGGGTCCCACCGGGGAGCTGTTTTTT.